This T cell receptor beta chain was sequenced for a study of human T cells and chemical hapten exposure. This clonotype has just a few counts. Antigen specificity is unknown. MiXCR, run by TCRdb on the RACE reads, gives a single entry per CDR3 protein. Found here are some 90,000 distinct CDR3 sequences, about an eighth of them singletons; the top ten hold approximately 3.4%. Study-wide points: While controls formed fewer of them, expanded TCRs formed significantly more large CDR3 similarity clusters.

V gave up 0 bases and J gave up 7 bases, with 8 bases separating them. The CDR3 contains 14 residues. Looked up from germline, CDR1 is SGHRS and CDR2 is YFSETQ. Time point described: patch test 2, 6 weeks after DPC sensitization. Treatment described: therapeutic diphenylcyclopropenone sensitization with weekly scalp DPC. Alopecia patients between 18 and 70 years old and suitable for DPC were used as donors. The sample consisted of whole blood, taken in connection with sensitization to the hapten diphenylcyclopropenone (DPC). This receptor was obtained from a woman between 40 and 50 years old with alopecia areata. Some clones in this sample may be carry-over from other donors' samples. This chain links TRBV5-1 with TRBJ1-6; D possibly corresponds to TRBD1 (6 bases). CDR3: CASSLEGGNSPLHF. The CDR3, as DNA: TGCGCCAGCAGCTTGGAGGGGGGCAATTCACCCCTCCACTTT.